These T cell receptor beta chains were read from a single sample in a study of T cell repertoires in cytomegalovirus infection. Each CDR3 protein gets one entry after TCRdb re-called the reads with MiXCR. The data contain about 260,000 distinct CDR3 sequences, around 15% of them seen just once; the ten biggest clones take up 7% to 9.5%. Sequenced: PBMCs. The receptors shown here come from a human donor in good health (CMV status not recorded). Some clones in this sample may be carry-over from other donors' samples. CDR3s include the opening cysteine and the closing phenylalanine or tryptophan. A D gene is named only where the DNA matches it firmly. Some rows have no size entry. The others give once, few or many, or a class for an expanded clone.

size: many
J: TRBJ2-7
V: TRBV4-2
length: 14
D: TRBD2
DNA: TGTGCCAGCAGCCATTCGACTAGCTACTACGAGCAGTACTTC
CDR3: CASSHSTSYYEQYF

size: many
J: TRBJ2-1
V: TRBV20-1
length: 15
D: NA
DNA: TGCAGTGCTAGAGGGATGATAGCCCCCTACAATGAGCAGTTCTTC
CDR3: CSARGMIAPYNEQFF

size: NA
J: TRBJ1-1
V: TRBV10-3
length: 12
D: TRBD1
DNA: TGTGCCATCGGGCCAGGGGGGACTGAAGCTTTCTTT
CDR3: CAIGPGGTEAFF

size: many
J: TRBJ2-1
V: TRBV7-2
length: 16
D: NA
DNA: TGTGCCAGCAGCTCCAGTAGCGTTACCCCCTACAATGAGCAGTTCTTC
CDR3: CASSSSSVTPYNEQFF

size: NA
J: TRBJ1-3
V: TRBV7-6
length: 14
D: NA
DNA: TGTGCCAGCAGCTTATCCCCGGGCGTAAACACCATATATTTT
CDR3: CASSLSPGVNTIYF

size: few
J: TRBJ2-1
V: TRBV20-1
length: 15
D: TRBD2
DNA: TGCAGTGCTGCACCCGAGGAGCGGGGGGGCAGTGAGCAGTTCTTC
CDR3: CSAAPEERGGSEQFF

size: many
J: TRBJ2-7
V: TRBV7-2
length: 16
D: NA
DNA: TGTGCCAGCAGCGGAGTGGTGGCGTTGAGCTCCTACGAGCAGTACTTC
CDR3: CASSGVVALSSYEQYF

size: many
J: TRBJ2-3
V: TRBV5-1
length: 14
D: NA
DNA: TGCGCCAGCAGCTTGGCCCCGGGCACAGATACGCAGTATTTT
CDR3: CASSLAPGTDTQYF

size: many
J: TRBJ2-3
V: TRBV25-1
length: 14
D: NA
DNA: TGTGCCAGCAGTGGTTTCGTTTGGACAGATACGCAGTATTTT
CDR3: CASSGFVWTDTQYF

size: few
J: TRBJ1-2
V: TRBV29-1
length: 14
D: TRBD1
DNA: TGCAGCGTTCCTATCCCGGGACAGGGCTATGGCTACACCTTC
CDR3: CSVPIPGQGYGYTF

size: many
J: TRBJ1-1
V: TRBV7-2
length: 17
D: TRBD1
DNA: TGTGCCAGCAGCTTAGTTTTTACAGGGGGTAGTGGCACTGAAGCTTTCTTT
CDR3: CASSLVFTGGSGTEAFF

size: few
J: TRBJ2-1
V: TRBV7-9
length: 19
D: TRBD2
DNA: TGTGCCAGCAGCTGCCCCTTGCTAGCGGGAGGGCCAAGTTGCTATGAGCAGTTCTTC
CDR3: CASSCPLLAGGPSCYEQFF

size: few
J: TRBJ1-1
V: TRBV20-1
length: 15
D: NA
DNA: TGCAGTGCTAAGGCGGCACAGTTTGGGAACACTGAAGCTTTCTTT
CDR3: CSAKAAQFGNTEAFF

size: NA
J: TRBJ1-4
V: TRBV20-1
length: 15
D: TRBD1
DNA: TGCAGTGCTTTAGACAGGGTCGGGACTAATGAAAAACTGTTTTTT
CDR3: CSALDRVGTNEKLFF

size: NA
J: TRBJ1-2
V: TRBV3-1
length: 18
D: NA
DNA: TGTGCCAGCAGCCAACTCGGGGGACCCCTACAGCTACGGTATGGCTACACCTTC
CDR3: CASSQLGGPLQLRYGYTF

size: NA
J: TRBJ1-2
V: TRBV20-1
length: 16
D: NA
DNA: TGCAGTGCTAGAGATTCTAGGGGTCAGGGTGATTATGGCTACACCTTC
CDR3: CSARDSRGQGDYGYTF

size: NA
J: TRBJ1-2
V: TRBV6-6
length: 14
D: TRBD1
DNA: TGTGCCAGCAGCTCGACAGGGGGCGGAGAAGGCTACACCTTC
CDR3: CASSSTGGGEGYTF

size: few
J: TRBJ1-1
V: TRBV6-4
length: 12
D: NA
DNA: TGTGCCAGCATATGTAGGTACACTGAAGCTTTCTTT
CDR3: CASICRYTEAFF

size: NA
J: TRBJ1-3
V: TRBV28
length: 13
D: NA
DNA: TGTGCCAGCTCTAACCCGTCTGGAAACACCATACATTTT
CDR3: CASSNPSGNTIHF

size: many
J: TRBJ1-3
V: TRBV20-1
length: 14
D: TRBD1
DNA: TGCAGTGCAAAGACAGGGCCGTGGGGAAACACCATATATTTT
CDR3: CSAKTGPWGNTIYF

size: many
J: TRBJ1-6
V: TRBV28
length: 14
D: TRBD1
DNA: TGTGCCAGCAGTTCGGGACAGGGGGGATCACCCCTCCACTTT
CDR3: CASSSGQGGSPLHF

size: few
J: TRBJ1-2
V: TRBV5-5
length: 14
D: NA
DNA: TGTGCCAGCAGCTTGGGCAGGGATGGGCCAGGCTACACCTTC
CDR3: CASSLGRDGPGYTF

size: many
J: TRBJ2-7
V: TRBV28
length: 14
D: TRBD1
DNA: TGTGCCAGCAGTTTACCAGGGGGCGTATACGAGCAGTACTTC
CDR3: CASSLPGGVYEQYF

size: NA
J: TRBJ1-2
V: TRBV28
length: 14
D: TRBD1
DNA: TGTGCCAGCAATTCCCCGGACAGGGACGGAGGCTACACCTTC
CDR3: CASNSPDRDGGYTF

size: few
J: TRBJ2-1
V: TRBV5-4
length: 15
D: NA
DNA: TGTGCCAGCAGCTACCAGACATCATCCTACAATGAGCAGTTCTTC
CDR3: CASSYQTSSYNEQFF

size: NA
J: TRBJ2-7
V: TRBV6-2/TRBV6-3
length: 12
D: NA
DNA: TGTGCCAGCAGCGACACTACCTACGAGCAGTACTTC
CDR3: CASSDTTYEQYF

size: few
J: TRBJ1-2
V: TRBV2
length: 12
D: NA
DNA: TGTGCCAGCTTCGCCCTGAGGGGTGGCTACACCTTC
CDR3: CASFALRGGYTF

size: few
J: TRBJ1-2
V: TRBV19
length: 15
D: TRBD1
DNA: TGTGCCAGTATCGACTTTTTCGGGGACAGGGATGGCTACACCTTC
CDR3: CASIDFFGDRDGYTF

size: few
J: TRBJ2-7
V: TRBV2
length: 11
D: NA
DNA: TGTGCCAGCAGTGTGGAGAACGAGCAGTACTTC
CDR3: CASSVENEQYF

size: NA
J: TRBJ1-2
V: TRBV6-1
length: 15
D: TRBD1
DNA: TGTGCCAGCAGTGCCTCGGGACAGGGGATTTACGGCTACACCTTC
CDR3: CASSASGQGIYGYTF

size: NA
J: TRBJ1-5
V: TRBV20-1
length: 14
D: NA
DNA: TGCAGTGCTAGAGATACACTGCGGAATCAGCCCCAGCATTTT
CDR3: CSARDTLRNQPQHF

size: many
J: TRBJ1-5
V: TRBV6-6
length: 17
D: TRBD1
DNA: TGTGCCAGCAAATCCGGGACAGATTTTTTGGGCAATCAGCCCCAGCATTTT
CDR3: CASKSGTDFLGNQPQHF

size: few
J: TRBJ1-2
V: TRBV6-6
length: 11
D: NA
DNA: TGTGCCACCTCGGATGGATCGGGCTACACCTTC
CDR3: CATSDGSGYTF

size: many
J: TRBJ2-7
V: TRBV28
length: 15
D: TRBD2
DNA: TGTGCCAGCAGTCCCCCGGGACTAGCGGGAGCGGAGCAGTACTTC
CDR3: CASSPPGLAGAEQYF

size: NA
J: TRBJ2-7
V: TRBV6-6
length: 16
D: TRBD1
DNA: TGTGCCAGCAGTACCGGGACAGCCCCAATAGGTTACGAGCAGTACTTC
CDR3: CASSTGTAPIGYEQYF

size: many
J: TRBJ2-1
V: TRBV4-3
length: 15
D: TRBD2
DNA: TGCGCCAGCAGCCTGTTAGCGGGAGGCAACAATGAGCAGTTCTTC
CDR3: CASSLLAGGNNEQFF

size: many
J: TRBJ2-5
V: TRBV7-2
length: 14
D: TRBD2
DNA: TGTGCCAGCAGCCGACTAGCGGGAGGGGGGACCCAGTACTTC
CDR3: CASSRLAGGGTQYF

size: many
J: TRBJ2-3
V: TRBV28
length: 12
D: NA
DNA: TGTGCCAGCAGTCCTGTCCGGGATACGCAGTATTTT
CDR3: CASSPVRDTQYF

size: NA
J: TRBJ2-7
V: TRBV11-3
length: 12
D: NA
DNA: TGTGCCAGCAGTTCTTCCGGGGACGAGCAGTACTTC
CDR3: CASSSSGDEQYF

size: NA
J: TRBJ2-1
V: TRBV5-1
length: 15
D: NA
DNA: TGCGCCAGCAGCTTGAGTACAGGGAACTTCAATGAGCAGTTCTTC
CDR3: CASSLSTGNFNEQFF

size: many
J: TRBJ2-1
V: TRBV7-2
length: 11
D: NA
DNA: TGTGCCAGCAGCCCCAGCAATGAGCAGTTCTTC
CDR3: CASSPSNEQFF

size: NA
J: TRBJ2-5
V: TRBV2
length: 11
D: NA
DNA: TGTGCCAGCAGTGAAAGCTGGACCCAGTACTTC
CDR3: CASSESWTQYF

size: many
J: TRBJ2-3
V: TRBV11-2
length: 16
D: TRBD2
DNA: TGTGCCAGCAGCCTCGGACTAGCGGGGAGGGCAGATACGCAGTATTTT
CDR3: CASSLGLAGRADTQYF

size: NA
J: TRBJ2-3
V: TRBV13
length: 14
D: NA
DNA: TGTGCCACCTTGCCTCGGGGGGCGGCAGATACGCAGTATTTT
CDR3: CATLPRGAADTQYF

size: NA
J: TRBJ2-5
V: TRBV14
length: 13
D: NA
DNA: TGTGCCAGCAGCAAGTACTTAGGGGAGACCCAGTACTTC
CDR3: CASSKYLGETQYF

size: many
J: TRBJ2-2
V: TRBV12-3/TRBV12-4
length: 16
D: NA
DNA: TGTGCCAGCAGTTTAGTGCGACAGCAAGGGACCGGGGAGCTGTTTTTT
CDR3: CASSLVRQQGTGELFF

size: many
J: TRBJ2-7
V: TRBV28
length: 15
D: TRBD2
DNA: TGTGCCAGCACCGGGGGGGGCCTGGGCTCCTACGAGCAGTACTTC
CDR3: CASTGGGLGSYEQYF

size: many
J: TRBJ1-4
V: TRBV7-8
length: 13
D: NA
DNA: TGTGCCAGCAGCTTAGGAACCAACCGAGGGGTGTTTTTT
CDR3: CASSLGTNRGVFF

size: few
J: TRBJ2-1
V: TRBV18
length: 16
D: TRBD1
DNA: TGTGCCAGCTCGACAGACAGGGGTCTGGGATACAATGAGCAGTTCTTC
CDR3: CASSTDRGLGYNEQFF

size: NA
J: TRBJ2-7
V: TRBV20-1
length: 15
D: NA
DNA: TGCAGTGCTCGGACCCCGGGACGGGACACCTACGAGCAGTACTTC
CDR3: CSARTPGRDTYEQYF

size: many
J: TRBJ2-3
V: TRBV15
length: 16
D: NA
DNA: TGTGCCACCAGCAGGGGAACCGGGACGCGGGCAGATACGCAGTATTTT
CDR3: CATSRGTGTRADTQYF

size: few
J: TRBJ2-1
V: TRBV29-1
length: 14
D: TRBD2
DNA: TGCAGCGTCCCTTGGACTAGCGGGAGGGCAGAGCAGTTCTTC
CDR3: CSVPWTSGRAEQFF

size: NA
J: TRBJ2-2
V: TRBV5-1
length: 13
D: NA
DNA: TGCGCCAGCAGCTTGGAAGTTCCCGGGGAGCTGTTTTTT
CDR3: CASSLEVPGELFF

size: NA
J: TRBJ2-2
V: TRBV6-1
length: 15
D: NA
DNA: TGTGCCAGCAGTCAAGACAGACCGAACACCGGGGAGCTGTTTTTT
CDR3: CASSQDRPNTGELFF

size: many
J: TRBJ1-5
V: TRBV2
length: 15
D: TRBD1
DNA: TGTGCCAGCAGTGAAGAGATGACAGGGAGTCAGCCCCAGCATTTT
CDR3: CASSEEMTGSQPQHF

size: many
J: TRBJ1-1
V: TRBV7-6
length: 15
D: NA
DNA: TGTGCCAGCAGCGCCTTCCGGGACTTGGACACTGAAGCTTTCTTT
CDR3: CASSAFRDLDTEAFF

size: many
J: TRBJ2-1
V: TRBV19
length: 14
D: TRBD2
DNA: TGTGCCAGTAGGGGACTAGCGGGAGTTAGTGAGCAGTTCTTC
CDR3: CASRGLAGVSEQFF

size: NA
J: TRBJ1-4
V: TRBV18
length: 14
D: NA
DNA: TGTGCCAGCTCACCTGAAGGGAGAAATGAAAAACTGTTTTTT
CDR3: CASSPEGRNEKLFF

size: many
J: TRBJ2-7
V: TRBV7-2
length: 16
D: TRBD2
DNA: TGTGCCAGCAGCCACTCCTCTAGCGGGAGCTCCTACGAGCAGTACTTC
CDR3: CASSHSSSGSSYEQYF